This TCR beta chain was found in a study of CD8 T cells in Susac syndrome. Whole-study findings and limits: An acknowledgment was made by the study that its TCR sequencing and HLA analysis involved relatively few individuals.

This CDR3 has 16 residues. Germline V CDR1 and CDR2: SGHVS, FQNEAQ. V shed 5 bases and J shed 1 base, with 18 bases lying between them. The T cells that were sequenced for TCR beta were CD8+ and CD4+ cells from blood. Roughly 0.45 to 1 ug RNA was reverse transcribed with random hexamers. An immunoSEQ multiplex PCR generated amplified TCR beta CDR3 products spanning 54 Vbeta and 13 Jbeta. TCRdb independently ran MiXCR on the immunoSEQ multiplex PCR reads; one entry per CDR3 protein. Here the sample spans some 200,000 distinct CDR3 sequences, about 96% being singletons. Concerning this clonotype itself: Its antigen is as yet unknown.

The TCR comes from a human donor with multiple sclerosis. Specimen: CD4+ T cells from PBMCs. The chain employs TRBV7-8 and TRBJ2-7; the D gene is possibly TRBD1 (6 bases). The CDR3 sequence: CASSPVRGRGSYEQYF. CDR3 DNA sequence: TGTGCCAGCAGCCCGGTCAGAGGCAGGGGTTCCTACGAGCAGTACTTC.